The 3 T cell receptor beta chains below were found in one sample sequenced in a study of radiotherapy plus CTLA-4 blockade in lung cancer. Sequencing used immunoSEQ multiplex PCR; TCRdb keeps in-frame clones, though not all of them. The profile shows 40,000 to 50,000 clones, 70% to 75% of them singletons. This material consisted of peripheral blood, taken from a patient treated with radiotherapy plus ipilimumab. The source is a human donor with non-small cell lung cancer who had a complete response to radiotherapy plus ipilimumab.

The chain has TRBV28 and TRBJ2-7, with TRBD2 identical over 9 bases. After removal of 6 bases from V and 4 bases from J, the junction contained 25 bases not matched to a gene. The germline V gene encodes CDR1 MDHEN and CDR2 SYDVKM. The CDR3 totals 20 residues. The DNA of the CDR3 is TGTGCCAGCAGCCCATCATCCACAGGGAGGGAGCGGGAGGCCCCATACGAGCAGTACTTC. This translates into CASSPSSTGREREAPYEQYF.

The chain employs TRBV6-5 and TRBJ1-5, with D unclear. Looked up from germline, CDR1 is MNHEY and CDR2 is SVGAGI. V dropped 4 bases and J dropped 5 bases, with 12 bases sitting between them. This CDR3 is built from 14 residues. The CDR3 spells CASSSGMVHQPQHF. CDR3 DNA: TGTGCCAGCAGTTCCGGGATGGTGCATCAGCCCCAGCATTTT.

The gene calls are TRBV7-2 and TRBJ2-5; 7 nucleotides align to TRBD2. The ends lost 5 bases at V and 5 bases at J; junction bases unmatched: 5. Germline CDR1 reads SGHTA; CDR2 reads FQGNSA. CDR3 length: 13 amino acids. The CDR3 region is CASSRIGGETQYF. The DNA for the CDR3 is TGTGCCAGCAGCCGTATCGGGGGGGAGACCCAGTACTTC.